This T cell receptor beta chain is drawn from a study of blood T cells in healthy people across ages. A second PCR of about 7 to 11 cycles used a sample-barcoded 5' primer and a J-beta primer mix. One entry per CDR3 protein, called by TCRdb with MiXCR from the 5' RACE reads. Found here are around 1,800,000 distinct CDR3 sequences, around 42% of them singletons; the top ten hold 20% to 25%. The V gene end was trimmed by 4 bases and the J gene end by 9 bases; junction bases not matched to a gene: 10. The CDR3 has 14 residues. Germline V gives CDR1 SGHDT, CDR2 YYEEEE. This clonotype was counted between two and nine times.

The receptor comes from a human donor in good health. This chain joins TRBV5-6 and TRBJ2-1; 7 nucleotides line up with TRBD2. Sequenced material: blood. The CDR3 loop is CASSPRWGRGEQFF. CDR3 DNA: TGTGCCAGCAGCCCGAGGTGGGGGAGGGGTGAGCAGTTCTTC.